A selection of T cell receptor beta chains follows, all from one sample in a study of OX40 agonist ivuxolimab in advanced cancers. Clones were sequenced by immunoSEQ multiplex PCR, and TCRdb holds only the in-frame ones, with some missing. The sample consists of 70,000 to 85,000 clones, 80% to 90% of them appearing once. This sample comprised CD4+ or CD8+ T cells sorted from blood, obtained in a trial of the OX40 agonist ivuxolimab. Receptors were obtained from an adult with an advanced solid tumor such as melanoma, head and neck, liver or kidney cancer. The CDR3 runs from the conserved cysteine through the conserved F or W. The D gene is left open where the match is weak. Clone size, where shown, is once, few, many, or a class for clones that have expanded.

j_gene: TRBJ1-1; d_gene: -; v_gene: TRBV19; abundance: -; len: 15; CDR3aa: CASSLGQSMNTEAFF; CDR3nt: TGTGCCAGTAGTTTAGGACAGTCCATGAACACTGAAGCTTTCTTT
j_gene: TRBJ2-3; d_gene: -; v_gene: TRBV25-1; abundance: -; len: 15; CDR3aa: CASSDNTRGWATQYF; CDR3nt: TGTGCCAGCAGTGATAATACCAGGGGTTGGGCTACGCAGTATTTT
j_gene: TRBJ2-7; d_gene: TRBD1; v_gene: TRBV4-3; abundance: -; len: 16; CDR3aa: CASSRTPGQGSYEQYF; CDR3nt: TGCGCCAGCAGCCGAACCCCGGGACAGGGATCCTACGAGCAGTACTTC
j_gene: TRBJ2-2; d_gene: TRBD1; v_gene: TRBV10-3; abundance: once; len: 15; CDR3aa: CAISVTGVVSGELFF; CDR3nt: TGTGCCATCAGTGTTACAGGGGTGGTGAGCGGGGAGCTGTTTTTT
j_gene: TRBJ1-5; d_gene: -; v_gene: TRBV7-2; abundance: -; len: 14; CDR3aa: CASSLGTGNQPQHF; CDR3nt: TGTGCCAGCAGCTTAGGGACAGGCAATCAGCCCCAGCATTTT
j_gene: TRBJ1-3; d_gene: -; v_gene: TRBV19; abundance: -; len: 16; CDR3aa: CASTPRGVHSGNTIYF; CDR3nt: TGTGCCAGTACCCCACGGGGGGTTCACTCTGGAAACACCATATATTTT
j_gene: TRBJ2-5; d_gene: -; v_gene: TRBV5-4; abundance: -; len: 12; CDR3aa: CASSLDRATQYF; CDR3nt: TGTGCCAGCAGCTTGGATCGGGCGACCCAGTACTTC
j_gene: TRBJ1-6; d_gene: -; v_gene: TRBV7-9; abundance: -; len: 16; CDR3aa: CASSFRKASDHSPLHF; CDR3nt: TGTGCCAGCAGCTTTCGGAAGGCCTCTGACCATTCACCCCTCCACTTT
j_gene: TRBJ2-1; d_gene: -; v_gene: TRBV7-9; abundance: -; len: 13; CDR3aa: CASSTNTYNEQFF; CDR3nt: TGTGCCAGCAGCACCAACACCTACAATGAGCAGTTCTTC
j_gene: TRBJ1-2; d_gene: -; v_gene: TRBV4-1; abundance: -; len: 14; CDR3aa: CASSQVIGYVGYTF; CDR3nt: TGCGCCAGCAGCCAAGTTATCGGCTATGTTGGCTACACCTTC
j_gene: TRBJ1-1; d_gene: -; v_gene: TRBV7-9; abundance: -; len: 13; CDR3aa: CASSLAVTIEAFF; CDR3nt: TGTGCCAGCAGCTTAGCGGTCACAATAGAAGCTTTCTTT
j_gene: TRBJ2-1; d_gene: -; v_gene: TRBV11-2; abundance: -; len: 14; CDR3aa: CASSQSTAHNEQFF; CDR3nt: TGTGCCAGCAGCCAATCCACGGCACACAATGAGCAGTTCTTC
j_gene: TRBJ2-1; d_gene: -; v_gene: TRBV5-1; abundance: -; len: 14; CDR3aa: CASSLDRRYNEQFF; CDR3nt: TGCGCCAGCAGCTTGGATCGCCGATACAATGAGCAGTTCTTC
j_gene: TRBJ2-1; d_gene: TRBD2; v_gene: TRBV4-1; abundance: -; len: 17; CDR3aa: CASSPRGSGDSYNEQFF; CDR3nt: TGCGCCAGCAGCCCCCGGGGTAGCGGGGACTCGTACAATGAGCAGTTCTTC
j_gene: TRBJ2-7; d_gene: -; v_gene: TRBV7-2; abundance: -; len: 15; CDR3aa: CASSFDSWSSYEQYF; CDR3nt: TGTGCCAGCAGCTTTGACAGTTGGAGCTCCTACGAGCAGTACTTC
j_gene: TRBJ1-2; d_gene: TRBD1; v_gene: TRBV7-9; abundance: once; len: 15; CDR3aa: CASSSGTAGAYGYTF; CDR3nt: TGTGCCAGCAGCTCTGGGACAGCGGGGGCCTATGGCTACACCTTC
j_gene: TRBJ1-2; d_gene: -; v_gene: TRBV18; abundance: -; len: 17; CDR3aa: CASSPSQSMAGRDGYTF; CDR3nt: TGTGCCAGCTCACCATCCCAAAGTATGGCAGGGAGGGATGGCTACACCTTC
j_gene: TRBJ2-1; d_gene: -; v_gene: TRBV29-1; abundance: -; len: 13; CDR3aa: CSANRVIGDEQFF; CDR3nt: TGCAGCGCTAACAGGGTAATCGGAGATGAGCAGTTCTTC
j_gene: TRBJ1-2; d_gene: -; v_gene: TRBV6-1; abundance: -; len: 14; CDR3aa: CASSEAWEGYGYTF; CDR3nt: TGTGCCAGCAGTGAAGCGTGGGAGGGCTATGGCTACACCTTC
j_gene: TRBJ1-1; d_gene: -; v_gene: TRBV11-2; abundance: -; len: 12; CDR3aa: CASSSAGKEVFF; CDR3nt: TGTGCCAGCAGCTCGGCAGGGAAAGAAGTTTTCTTT
j_gene: TRBJ1-1; d_gene: -; v_gene: TRBV16; abundance: -; len: 13; CDR3aa: CASSRPGGSEAFF; CDR3nt: TGTGCCAGCAGCCGCCCCGGGGGATCTGAAGCTTTCTTT
j_gene: TRBJ1-1; d_gene: -; v_gene: TRBV20-1; abundance: -; len: 11; CDR3aa: CSAKLEREAFF; CDR3nt: TGCAGTGCTAAACTAGAAAGGGAAGCTTTCTTT
j_gene: TRBJ1-2; d_gene: -; v_gene: TRBV15; abundance: -; len: 15; CDR3aa: CATSRDSGQLYGYTF; CDR3nt: TGTGCCACCAGCAGAGATTCTGGACAGCTGTATGGCTACACCTTC
j_gene: TRBJ2-3; d_gene: -; v_gene: TRBV7-8; abundance: -; len: 16; CDR3aa: CASSLIAHRLTDTQYF; CDR3nt: TGTGCCAGCAGCTTAATTGCCCACAGGCTTACAGATACGCAGTATTTT
j_gene: TRBJ2-5; d_gene: TRBD2; v_gene: TRBV7-7; abundance: -; len: 17; CDR3aa: CASSLAVLAGPGETQYF; CDR3nt: TGTGCCAGCAGCTTAGCGGTATTAGCGGGGCCCGGGGAGACCCAGTACTTC
j_gene: TRBJ2-1; d_gene: TRBD2; v_gene: TRBV7-3; abundance: -; len: 15; CDR3aa: CASSPGAGGPGEQFF; CDR3nt: TGTGCCAGCAGCCCGGGAGCGGGGGGGCCGGGTGAGCAGTTCTTC
j_gene: TRBJ2-3; d_gene: TRBD1; v_gene: TRBV10-1; abundance: -; len: 14; CDR3aa: CASSLDRGMNTQYF; CDR3nt: TGCGCCAGCAGCCTGGACAGGGGAATGAATACGCAGTATTTT
j_gene: TRBJ2-2; d_gene: -; v_gene: TRBV5-4; abundance: -; len: 18; CDR3aa: CASSLGGPQGISVGELFF; CDR3nt: TGTGCCAGCAGCTTGGGGGGGCCCCAGGGAATTTCGGTCGGGGAGCTGTTTTTT
j_gene: TRBJ2-7; d_gene: -; v_gene: TRBV9; abundance: few; len: 16; CDR3aa: CASSVGEGQSSYEQYF; CDR3nt: TGTGCCAGCAGCGTAGGCGAGGGTCAAAGCTCCTACGAGCAGTACTTC
j_gene: TRBJ1-6; d_gene: -; v_gene: TRBV6-6; abundance: -; len: 13; CDR3aa: CASSYLDLPPLHF; CDR3nt: TGTGCCAGCAGTTACCTGGACCTACCACCCCTCCACTTT
j_gene: TRBJ1-2; d_gene: -; v_gene: TRBV10-1; abundance: few; len: 15; CDR3aa: CASSEWTTTNYGYTF; CDR3nt: TGCGCCAGCAGTGAGTGGACAACGACTAACTATGGCTACACCTTC
j_gene: TRBJ2-1; d_gene: -; v_gene: TRBV6-6; abundance: -; len: 15; CDR3aa: CASSSQGQGYNEQFF; CDR3nt: TGTGCCAGCAGTTCCCAGGGGCAGGGTTACAATGAGCAGTTCTTC
j_gene: TRBJ1-2; d_gene: TRBD1; v_gene: TRBV19; abundance: -; len: 15; CDR3aa: CASSTRSDRGYGYTF; CDR3nt: TGTGCCAGTAGTACCCGATCGGACAGGGGATATGGCTACACCTTC
j_gene: TRBJ2-7; d_gene: -; v_gene: TRBV5-1; abundance: -; len: 16; CDR3aa: CASSLVLPGLGPEQYF; CDR3nt: TGCGCCAGCAGCTTGGTTTTGCCGGGGCTTGGGCCCGAGCAGTACTTC
j_gene: TRBJ1-5; d_gene: -; v_gene: TRBV2; abundance: -; len: 13; CDR3aa: CASSAYSNQPQHF; CDR3nt: TGTGCTAGTAGTGCATATAGCAATCAGCCCCAGCATTTT
j_gene: TRBJ1-4; d_gene: -; v_gene: TRBV6-5; abundance: -; len: 16; CDR3aa: CASSLSVGRTNEKLFF; CDR3nt: TGTGCCAGCAGTTTATCGGTCGGGCGCACTAATGAAAAACTGTTTTTT
j_gene: TRBJ1-1; d_gene: -; v_gene: TRBV6-6; abundance: -; len: 15; CDR3aa: CASSSHSGRGTEAFF; CDR3nt: TGTGCCAGCAGTTCCCACTCGGGGAGAGGGACTGAAGCTTTCTTT
j_gene: TRBJ2-1; d_gene: -; v_gene: TRBV29-1; abundance: -; len: 13; CDR3aa: CSVAGHSYNEQFF; CDR3nt: TGCAGCGTTGCAGGGCATTCCTACAATGAGCAGTTCTTC
j_gene: TRBJ2-5; d_gene: TRBD1; v_gene: TRBV7-9; abundance: once; len: 14; CDR3aa: CASKQGADLETQYF; CDR3nt: TGTGCCAGCAAACAGGGGGCTGATCTGGAGACCCAGTACTTC
j_gene: TRBJ2-7; d_gene: -; v_gene: TRBV5-1; abundance: -; len: 15; CDR3aa: CASSLVQGFGNEQYF; CDR3nt: TGCGCCAGCAGCTTGGTTCAGGGGTTCGGGAACGAGCAGTACTTC
j_gene: TRBJ2-5; d_gene: -; v_gene: TRBV5-8; abundance: -; len: 14; CDR3aa: CASSLEPREETQYF; CDR3nt: TGTGCCAGCAGCTTGGAACCCCGGGAAGAGACCCAGTACTTC
j_gene: TRBJ1-1; d_gene: TRBD1; v_gene: TRBV6-5; abundance: once; len: 14; CDR3aa: CASSRQTGDTEAFF; CDR3nt: TGTGCCAGCAGTCGACAGACAGGGGACACTGAAGCTTTCTTT
j_gene: TRBJ2-3; d_gene: TRBD2; v_gene: TRBV23-1; abundance: -; len: 14; CDR3aa: CASAISGGIGTQYF; CDR3nt: TGCGCCAGCGCCATTAGCGGGGGGATTGGTACGCAGTATTTT
j_gene: TRBJ2-2; d_gene: -; v_gene: TRBV6-5; abundance: -; len: 14; CDR3aa: CAESGTTNTGELFF; CDR3nt: TGTGCAGAGTCCGGGACAACTAACACCGGGGAGCTGTTTTTT
j_gene: TRBJ1-1; d_gene: -; v_gene: TRBV5-6; abundance: -; len: 13; CDR3aa: CASSFLSNTEAFF; CDR3nt: TGTGCCAGCAGCTTCCTGTCGAACACTGAAGCTTTCTTT
j_gene: TRBJ1-2; d_gene: -; v_gene: TRBV2; abundance: -; len: 13; CDR3aa: CATQLRGAYGYTF; CDR3nt: TGTGCCACCCAGCTCCGAGGGGCCTATGGCTACACCTTC
j_gene: TRBJ2-7; d_gene: TRBD1; v_gene: TRBV10-3; abundance: -; len: 14; CDR3aa: CAISEGTGTYEQYF; CDR3nt: TGTGCCATCAGTGAGGGGACAGGGACCTACGAGCAGTACTTC
j_gene: TRBJ2-7; d_gene: TRBD2; v_gene: TRBV4-1; abundance: -; len: 15; CDR3aa: CASRPIAGGTYEQYF; CDR3nt: TGCGCCAGCAGACCTATAGCGGGGGGGACCTACGAGCAGTACTTC
j_gene: TRBJ2-1; d_gene: -; v_gene: TRBV7-2; abundance: once; len: 13; CDR3aa: CASSQLRGNEQFF; CDR3nt: TGTGCCAGCAGTCAGCTCCGAGGCAATGAGCAGTTCTTC
j_gene: TRBJ1-2; d_gene: TRBD1; v_gene: TRBV11-2; abundance: -; len: 14; CDR3aa: CASSSRQGTYGYTF; CDR3nt: TGTGCCAGCAGCTCAAGACAGGGGACCTATGGCTACACCTTC
j_gene: TRBJ1-2; d_gene: -; v_gene: TRBV12-5; abundance: -; len: 18; CDR3aa: CASGLVLRPQFLNYGYTF; CDR3nt: TGTGCTAGTGGTTTGGTATTGAGACCGCAATTTCTTAACTATGGCTACACCTTC
j_gene: TRBJ2-5; d_gene: -; v_gene: TRBV7-9; abundance: -; len: 15; CDR3aa: CASSLVIGGGETQYF; CDR3nt: TGTGCCAGCAGCTTAGTTATCGGGGGTGGAGAGACCCAGTACTTC
j_gene: TRBJ2-1; d_gene: TRBD2; v_gene: TRBV18; abundance: -; len: 15; CDR3aa: CASSPGLAGETPQFF; CDR3nt: TGTGCCAGCTCACCCGGACTAGCGGGGGAGACACCGCAGTTCTTC
j_gene: TRBJ2-1; d_gene: -; v_gene: TRBV10-3; abundance: -; len: 13; CDR3aa: CAIRGSGYDEQFF; CDR3nt: TGTGCCATAAGAGGATCGGGGTATGATGAGCAGTTCTTC
j_gene: TRBJ1-6; d_gene: -; v_gene: TRBV5-1; abundance: -; len: 13; CDR3aa: CASSADWNSPLHF; CDR3nt: TGCGCCAGCAGCGCCGATTGGAATTCACCCCTCCACTTT
j_gene: TRBJ1-5; d_gene: -; v_gene: TRBV7-5; abundance: few; len: 12; CDR3aa: CARYISNQPQHF; CDR3nt: TGTGCCAGATACATTAGCAATCAGCCCCAGCATTTT
j_gene: TRBJ2-5; d_gene: -; v_gene: TRBV15; abundance: -; len: 14; CDR3aa: CATSRDPGRETQYF; CDR3nt: TGTGCCACCAGCAGAGATCCAGGCAGGGAGACCCAGTACTTC
j_gene: TRBJ2-3; d_gene: -; v_gene: TRBV7-9; abundance: -; len: 15; CDR3aa: CASSFSRGVSDTQYF; CDR3nt: TGTGCCAGCAGCTTTAGCAGGGGGGTGTCAGATACGCAGTATTTT
j_gene: TRBJ2-2; d_gene: TRBD2; v_gene: TRBV7-8; abundance: -; len: 16; CDR3aa: CASSKSSGAVPGELFF; CDR3nt: TGTGCCAGCAGCAAATCTAGCGGGGCTGTCCCCGGGGAGCTGTTTTTT